The sequence of this TCR beta chain was determined in a study of resident and recirculating memory T cells in vitiligo. The wider study: The samples were homogenized without cell sorting before genomic DNA extraction.

Trimming shortened V by 0 bases and J by 12 bases, and 17 bases separated the two germline ends. Germline values: CDR1 LGHNA, CDR2 YSLEER. The CDR3 contains 15 residues. Method: immunoSEQ multiplex PCR; TCRdb's copy keeps in-frame clones and lacks some. The table has roughly 76,000 clones, approximately 90% seen once. V is TRBV4-3 and J is TRBJ1-4; a weak D match, TRBD1 (5 bases). This TCR came from a male donor with vitiligo. Material for sequencing was blood. The CDR3 bases are TGCGCCAGCAGCCAAGACCCCCGATTAGTAGGGGAACTGTTTTTT. Translating gives CASSQDPRLVGELFF.